These 25 T cell receptor beta chains were sequenced from one sample in a study of blood T cell repertoires in COVID-19. TCRdb keeps only in-frame clones here, not all; method: immunoSEQ multiplex PCR. Of some 490,000 clones in the sample, 80% to 90% are singletons; the top ten hold roughly 3.2%. Material for sequencing was peripheral blood. These receptor sequences come from a human donor in a cohort sampled during active COVID-19.

This clone showed up just a few times. This chain uses TRBV28 with TRBJ2-3; D may be TRBD1 (5 bases). Trimming removed 7 bases from V and 5 bases from J, with 13 bases in between. Per germline, CDR1 MDHEN and CDR2 SYDVKM. This CDR3 is built from 13 residues. CDR3 in amino acids: CASTNPREDTQYF. The CDR3 DNA follows: TGTGCCAGCACCAACCCCAGGGAAGATACGCAGTATTTT. Combining the CDR3 with reference TRBV28 and TRBJ2-3 gives the whole variable domain DVKVTQSSRYLVKRTGEKVFLECVQDMDHENMFWYRQDPGLGLRLIYFSYDVKMKEKGDIPEGYSVSREKKERFSLILESASTNQTSMYLCASTNPREDTQYFGPGTRLTVL.

This clone was recorded only once. The gene calls are TRBV7-4 and TRBJ2-3; 10 positions match TRBD2. Trimming removed 4 bases from V and 2 bases from J; junction bases left unmatched: 15. This CDR3 has 19 residues. Per the germline V gene, CDR1 is SGHVT and CDR2 is SQSDAQ. The CDR3 loop is CASSSTPGTSDPLTDTQYF. CDR3 DNA sequence: TGTGCCAGCAGCTCCACGCCCGGGACTAGCGACCCTCTCACAGATACGCAGTATTTT.

The rearrangement links TRBV27 to TRBJ1-1; 9 bases agree with TRBD1. Germline V gene lookup returns CDR1 MNHEY and CDR2 SMNVEV (reference sequence). The CDR3 loop spans 15 amino acids. Losses at the gene ends were 8 bases for V and 3 bases for J; bases not matched to a gene: 10. CDR3 protein: CASGGTGSRHTEAFF. CDR3 nucleotide sequence: TGTGCCAGCGGTGGGACAGGGTCTCGGCACACTGAAGCTTTCTTT.

This CDR3 reads CASSSRQGMGTEAFF. In nucleotides, the CDR3 is TGTGCCAGCAGCAGCCGACAGGGAATGGGGACTGAAGCTTTCTTT. The gene calls are TRBV9 and TRBJ1-1; TRBD1 matches 7 bases. The V segment lost 4 bases and the J segment 5 bases; nucleotides outside the gene matches: 11. Germline CDR1 reads SGDLS; CDR2 reads YYNGEE. This CDR3 is 15 amino acids long.

The chain couples TRBV29-1 to TRBJ2-1; D gene unclear. Deletions cut 0 bases from V and 4 bases from J, with 7 bases between. The CDR3 runs 13 residues. CDR1 is SQVTM and CDR2 is ANQGSEA in the germline V gene. CDR3 residues: CSVEDLYYNEQFF. In nucleotides, the CDR3 is TGCAGCGTTGAAGATCTATATTACAATGAGCAGTTCTTC.

The chain joins TRBV2 to TRBJ1-5; TRBD1 might be the D (6 bases). Trimming removed 7 bases at V and 6 bases at J, with 19 bases between. The CDR3 has 15 amino acids. Looked up from germline, CDR1 is SNHLY and CDR2 is FYNNEI. The CDR3 sequence: CASTLWGGAGQPQHF. The DNA of the CDR3 is TGTGCCAGCACTCTTTGGGGGGGGGCGGGTCAGCCCCAGCATTTT.

The rearrangement uses TRBV30 and TRBJ2-1, with 10 bases aligning to TRBD2. Per the germline V gene, CDR1 is GTSNPN and CDR2 is SVGIG (reference sequence). V lost 1 base to trimming and J lost 4 bases; unmatched junction nucleotides: 4. The CDR3 extends over 15 amino acids. CDR3 loop: CAWSAEREGYNEQFF. The CDR3 region has the DNA TGTGCCTGGAGTGCTGAGCGGGAGGGGTACAATGAGCAGTTCTTC.

The chain has TRBV25-1 and TRBJ1-4; perhaps TRBD1 as D (6 bases). The CDR3 has 16 amino acids. Germline CDR1 MGHDK, CDR2 SYGVNS. Between the trimmed V and J ends, which lost 3 bases and 5 bases, there was a span of 16 bases. CDR3 region: CASSDFGGRGNEKLFF. CDR3 nucleotide sequence: TGTGCCAGCAGTGATTTCGGTGGCAGGGGCAATGAAAAACTGTTTTTT.

The chain combines TRBV10-3 with TRBJ2-7; 14 bases are shared with TRBD2. The CDR3 runs to 19 residues. V shed 0 bases and J 7 bases; nucleotides not matched to a gene: 14. Looked up from germline, CDR1 is ENHRY and CDR2 is SYGVKD. The CDR3: CAISESPMRTSGRMGEQYF. For the CDR3, the DNA is TGTGCCATCAGTGAGTCGCCGATGCGGACTAGCGGGAGGATGGGGGAGCAGTACTTC.

The V and J genes are TRBV7-3 and TRBJ2-2; 10 positions agree with TRBD2. Germline V gene data show CDR1 as SGHTA and CDR2 as FQGTGA. There are 14 residues in the CDR3. The V and J ends lost 10 bases and 1 base, in that order; junction bases with no gene match: 3. This CDR3 is CATASGRNTGELFF. The CDR3 nucleotides read TGTGCCACCGCTAGCGGGAGGAACACCGGGGAGCTGTTTTTT.

The J gene is TRBJ1-1, the V gene TRBV28, with 7 nucleotides matching TRBD1. In germline, CDR1 is MDHEN, CDR2 SYDVKM. The CDR3 is 11 residues long. With 5 bases clipped from V and 9 bases from J, the junction kept 3 bases outside the gene matches. In nucleotides, the CDR3 is TGTGCCAGCAGTACAGGGGTAAAAGCTTTCTTT. Its protein product is CASSTGVKAFF.

The chain uses TRBV19 and TRBJ1-2; D remains ambiguous. CDR1 LNHDA and CDR2 SQIVND come from the germline V gene (reference sequence). V shed 5 bases and J shed 0 bases, with 13 bases lying between them. This CDR3 spans 15 amino acids. The CDR3 DNA follows: TGTGCCAGTAGTCTCCGACGGACTACTAACTATGGCTACACCTTC. Translating gives CASSLRRTTNYGYTF. The variable domain in full, with the rest retrieved from reference TRBV19 and TRBJ1-2, is DGGITQSPKYLFRKEGQNVTLSCEQNLNHDAMYWYRQDPGQGLRLIYYSQIVNDFQKGDIAEGYSVSREKKESFPLTVTSAQKNPTAFYLCASSLRRTTNYGYTFGSGTRLTVV.

CDR3 bases: TGCAGCGCCCTACTAGCGGGAGTTACCGGGGAGCTGTTTTTT. It is translated as CSALLAGVTGELFF. The rearrangement links TRBV29-1 to TRBJ2-2; 11 bases align to TRBD2. The CDR3 consists of 14 residues. The junction had 6 bases not matched to a gene; V was cut back by 7 bases and J by 5 bases. Germline V gene data show CDR1 as SQVTM and CDR2 as ANQGSEA.

The chain is built from TRBV4-2 and TRBJ2-3; 7 positions match TRBD2. The CDR3 sequence is 16 residues long. V was clipped by 4 bases and J by 2 bases; unmatched bases: 9. CDR1 LGHNA and CDR2 YNFKEQ come from the germline V gene. Written as DNA, the CDR3 is TGTGCCAGCAGCCGACTTCTAGCGGAGCACACAGATACGCAGTATTTT. It translates to CASSRLLAEHTDTQYF.

This chain joins TRBV5-1 and TRBJ2-1; 13 positions match TRBD2. This CDR3 is 16 amino acids long. V shed 2 bases and J 4 bases; nucleotides not matched to a gene: 3. From germline, CDR1 is SGHRS and CDR2 YFSETQ. The CDR3 region has the DNA TGCGCCAGCAGCTTACTAGCGGGAGGGCTGTACAATGAGCAGTTCTTC. Its translation: CASSLLAGGLYNEQFF.

The chain links TRBV5-6 to TRBJ2-1; a possible D gene is TRBD2 (6 bases). With 2 bases removed from V and 3 bases from J, the gap between germline ends came to 15 bases. This CDR3 contains 16 residues. CDR1 is SGHDT, CDR2 YYEEEE, per germline. The CDR3 here is CASSFRDFFYYNEQFF. The CDR3 DNA follows: TGTGCCAGCAGCTTCCGGGACTTCTTTTACTACAATGAGCAGTTCTTC. Full variable domain (rest looked up from reference TRBV5-6 and TRBJ2-1): DAGVTQSPTHLIKTRGQQVTLRCSPKSGHDTVSWYQQALGQGPQFIFQYYEEEERQRGNFPDRFSGHQFPNYSSELNVNALLLGDSALYLCASSFRDFFYYNEQFFGPGTRLTVL.

The rearrangement links TRBV24-1 to TRBJ2-1; 16 positions match TRBD2. This CDR3 is 20 amino acids long. Germline V gene data show CDR1 as KGHDR and CDR2 as SFDVKD. With 2 bases clipped from V and 1 base from J, the junction kept 7 bases outside the gene matches. The CDR3 is CATSDSPGLAGGLSYNEQFF. CDR3 DNA: TGTGCCACCAGTGATTCCCCGGGACTAGCGGGAGGGCTTTCCTACAATGAGCAGTTCTTC.

This sequence joins TRBV7-3 and TRBJ2-1, with 8 bases fitting TRBD1. Germline V lookup: CDR1 SGHTA, CDR2 FQGTGA. Losses at the gene ends were 5 bases for V and 8 bases for J; bases not matched to a gene: 5. CDR3 length: 13 residues. The CDR3 DNA is TGTGCCAGCAGCCGGGACAGGTTGGATGAGCAGTTCTTC. Its translation is CASSRDRLDEQFF.

The chain has TRBV7-3 and TRBJ2-2; the match to TRBD1 covers 10 bases. After removal of 5 bases from V and 7 bases from J, the junction contained 4 bases not matched to a gene. This CDR3 spans 14 amino acids. Germline values: CDR1 SGHTA, CDR2 FQGTGA. In DNA, the CDR3 is TGTGCCAGCAGCGAGACAGGGGGCCTCGGGGAGCTGTTTTTT. It specifies CASSETGGLGELFF.

The chain joins TRBV7-6 to TRBJ2-1, with TRBD2 matching 10 bases. With V trimmed by 0 bases and J by 13 bases, 15 bases remained unmatched. Germline V lookup: CDR1 SGHVS, CDR2 FNYEAQ. The CDR3 extends over 17 amino acids. The CDR3: CASSLAARTSGPMKQFF. DNA of the CDR3: TGTGCCAGCAGCTTAGCCGCCCGGACTAGCGGTCCAATGAAACAGTTCTTC.

V usage is TRBV30 and J usage is TRBJ2-3, with D possibly TRBD2 on 5 matching bases. V was clipped by 3 bases and J by 2 bases, with 12 bases between them. This CDR3 spans 14 amino acids. Per the germline V gene, CDR1 is GTSNPN and CDR2 is SVGIG (reference sequence). This chain's CDR3 is CAWRSSGNTDTQYF. CDR3 coding DNA: TGTGCCTGGAGATCTTCGGGGAACACAGATACGCAGTATTTT.

About this clone itself: The same CDR3 can be traced to other DNA sequences in this sample. The chain employs TRBV6-5 and TRBJ1-2, with 8 bases lining up with TRBD1. The CDR3 totals 13 residues. Germline loops: CDR1 MNHEY, CDR2 SVGAGI. V lost 5 bases to trimming and J lost 4 bases; unmatched junction nucleotides: 3. DNA for the CDR3: TGTGCCAGCAGTCGTACAGGGGGCTATGGCTACACCTTC. Amino acids: CASSRTGGYGYTF.

V gene TRBV19 combines with J gene TRBJ2-7; D perhaps matches TRBD1 (5 bases). The germline V gene encodes CDR1 LNHDA and CDR2 SQIVND (reference sequence). Trimming took off 0 bases at V and 5 bases at J, with 14 bases between the two ends. This CDR3 region has 15 residues. The CDR3 nucleotides read TGTGCCAGTAGTATAGAGGCAGGCCCGACAGACGAGCAGTACTTC. This encodes CASSIEAGPTDEQYF.

V gene TRBV30 combines with J gene TRBJ2-5; TRBD1 might be the D (6 bases). Germline values: CDR1 GTSNPN, CDR2 SVGIG (reference sequence). This CDR3 spans 11 amino acids. Trimming shortened V by 0 bases and J by 14 bases, and 13 bases separated the two germline ends. The CDR3: CAWSVGDKAYF. The CDR3, as DNA: TGTGCCTGGAGTGTAGGGGACAAGGCCTACTTC.

The CDR3 region is CASSAAGGDTQYF. Here the CDR3 DNA reads TGTGCCAGCAGCGCCGCGGGAGGAGATACGCAGTATTTT. The genes are TRBV7-8 and TRBJ2-3; 8 positions agree with TRBD2. CDR3 length: 13 amino acids. From germline, CDR1 is SGHVS and CDR2 FQNEAQ. With 5 bases clipped from V and 5 bases from J, the junction kept 3 bases outside the gene matches. The whole variable domain, filled in from reference TRBV7-8 and TRBJ2-3, reads GAGVSQSPRYKVAKRGQDVALRCDPISGHVSLFWYQQALGQGPEFLTYFQNEAQLDKSGLPSDRFFAERPEGSVSTLKIQRTQQEDSAVYLCASSAAGGDTQYFGPGTRLTVL.